Shown below are 28 T cell receptor beta chains from a single sample sequenced in a study of post-analysis software for immune sequencing data. Antigens of these TCRs are unknown. Unique molecular identifiers had been added to the TCR beta cDNA libraries. TCRdb re-analysed the PCR reads in MiXCR, keeping a single row per CDR3 protein. The sample records about 560,000 distinct CDR3 sequences, 44% being singletons. General study points: Four or five TRBV segments, including TRBV5-6, TRBV5-1 and TRBV20-1, were more frequent in patients than controls.

Sequencing was performed on blood. Every receptor here comes from a girl between 10 and 17 years old with multiple sclerosis.

V usage is TRBV9 and J usage is TRBJ2-7; tentative D call: TRBD1 (6 bases). V lost 2 bases and J lost 1, with 10 bases in between. The germline V gene encodes CDR1 SGDLS and CDR2 YYNGEE. The CDR3 has 14 residues. The CDR3 nucleotides read TGTGCCAGCAGCGTCGGGACAAATTCCTACGAGCAGTACTTC. Its translation is CASSVGTNSYEQYF.

The chain combines TRBV11-2 with TRBJ2-1, with TRBD2 as a possible D gene (6 bases). With 0 bases removed from V and 12 bases from J, the gap between germline ends came to 15 bases. CDR1 and CDR2 from the germline V gene are SGHAT and FQNNGV. The length of the CDR3 is 14 residues. Here the CDR3 reads CASSLDPGVHGQFF. The DNA of the CDR3 is TGTGCCAGCAGCTTAGATCCGGGGGTCCATGGGCAGTTCTTC.

This clonotype has just a few counts. The V and J genes are TRBV12-3 or TRBV12-4 and TRBJ2-1; D may be TRBD1 or TRBD2 (6 bases each). V was pared by 7 bases and J by 4 bases, with 11 bases between. The CDR3 is 13 residues long. This CDR3 is CASTGARYNEQFF. Here the CDR3 DNA reads TGTGCCAGCACGGGGGCCAGGTACAATGAGCAGTTCTTC.

This clonotype was seen a few times. V usage is TRBV5-1 and J usage is TRBJ2-3; perhaps TRBD1 as D (6 bases). Trimming pared 3 bases from V and 3 bases from J, leaving 11 bases between. Germline values: CDR1 SGHRS, CDR2 YFSETQ. CDR3 length: 14 amino acids. The DNA of the CDR3 is TGCGCCAGCAGCTCACAGGGTCTAACAGATACGCAGTATTTT. Translation gives CASSSQGLTDTQYF. Full variable domain (missing parts from reference TRBV5-1 and TRBJ2-3): KAGVTQTPRYLIKTRGQQVTLSCSPISGHRSVSWYQQTPGQGLQFLFEYFSETQRNKGNFPGRFSGRQFSNSRSEMNVSTLELGDSALYLCASSSQGLTDTQYFGPGTRLTVL.

This sequence joins TRBV4-1 and TRBJ2-5, with 11 bases that match TRBD1. The CDR3 is 15 amino acids. V gave up 3 bases and J gave up 5 bases; unmatched junction bases: 5. CDR1 MGHRA and CDR2 YSYEKL come from the germline V gene. The CDR3, as DNA: TGCGCCAGCAGCCAGGGACAGGGGGAAGGGGAGACCCAGTACTTC. Its translation: CASSQGQGEGETQYF.

The CDR3 DNA reads as TGCAGCGCGACGGACCGTGGTTGGCACTATGGCTACACCTTC. Protein: CSATDRGWHYGYTF. The V call is TRBV29-1, the J call TRBJ1-2, with no clear D. There are 14 residues in the CDR3. Trimming cost V 7 bases and J 3 bases, with 18 bases left between them. CDR1 and CDR2 (germline): SQVTM, ANQGSEA.

CDR3 coding DNA: TGTGCCAGCAGCGCTGGACAGTGGAAAGCTTTCTTT. Its protein is CASSAGQWKAFF. The chain uses TRBV9 and TRBJ1-1, with D possibly TRBD1 on 6 matching bases. Germline CDR1 and CDR2: SGDLS and YYNGEE. The CDR3 loop spans 12 amino acids. The V end lost 3 bases, the J end lost 9 bases, and 12 bases lay between the germline ends.

The V call is TRBV5-8, the J call TRBJ2-2; D not resolved. Trimming left V 5 bases short and J 3 bases short, with 11 bases between. The CDR3 spans 14 residues. Germline V gene sequence: CDR1 SGHTS, CDR2 YDEGEE. CDR3 region: CASSLDGDTGELFF. DNA for the CDR3: TGTGCCAGCAGTCTGGACGGTGACACCGGGGAGCTGTTTTTT.

This clonotype was seen more than once but under ten times. CDR3 in amino acids: CASSLLGLAFQETQYF. The CDR3 DNA follows: TGCGCCAGCAGCCTACTGGGACTAGCGTTCCAAGAGACCCAGTACTTC. The chain has TRBV4-1 and TRBJ2-5; 10 positions agree with TRBD2. The germline V gene has CDR1 MGHRA and CDR2 YSYEKL. The junction had 6 bases not matched to a gene; V was cut back by 4 bases and J by 1 base. The CDR3 totals 16 residues.

This clonotype came up many times. This chain links TRBV4-2 with TRBJ2-7, with a possible D match to TRBD2 (7 bases). CDR3 length equals 16 residues. The germline V gene has CDR1 LGHNA and CDR2 YNFKEQ. Trimming took off 0 bases at V and 3 bases at J, with 15 bases between the two ends. CDR3 DNA: TGTGCCAGCAGCCAAGATCTAGGGGGAGGGAACTACGAGCAGTACTTC. Residues: CASSQDLGGGNYEQYF.

This clonotype has only a few counts. The V and J genes are TRBV7-9 and TRBJ2-5, with D unresolved. The germline V gene has CDR1 SEHNR and CDR2 FQNEAQ (reference sequence). The CDR3 extends over 14 amino acids. Trimming removed 5 bases at V and 5 bases at J, with 15 bases between. The CDR3 DNA follows: TGTGCCAGCAGCCTACGGGTAGGGCTCGAGACCCAGTACTTC. Its translation: CASSLRVGLETQYF. Supplemented by reference TRBV7-9 and TRBJ2-5, the full variable domain reads DTGVSQNPRHKITKRGQNVTFRCDPISEHNRLYWYRQTLGQGPEFLTYFQNEAQLEKSRLLSDRFSAERPKGSFSTLEIQRTEQGDSAMYLCASSLRVGLETQYFGPGTRLLVL.

This rearrangement joins TRBV12-3 or TRBV12-4 to TRBJ2-7; either TRBD1 or TRBD2 may supply D (6 bases each). Trimming took 6 bases from V and 6 from J, leaving 15 bases between them. CDR3 length equals 13 residues. The DNA of the CDR3 is TGTGCCAGCAGCGAAAGGTGGGGGGCCGAGCAGTACTTC. Translated, it gives CASSERWGAEQYF.

This clonotype has just one count. The germline gene is not matched at one end of the junction; a read error may be the cause. The chain has TRBV6-6 and TRBJ2-2; 7 positions agree with TRBD2. CDR1 is MNHNY and CDR2 is SVGAGI in the germline V gene (reference sequence). The CDR3 sequence is 14 residues long. The DNA for the CDR3 is TGTGCCAGCAGGTACTTGGGGGGGACCGGGGAGCTGTTTTTT. Translating it yields CASRYLGGTGELFF.

This chain uses TRBV5-5 with TRBJ2-5; D remains ambiguous. Germline CDR1 reads SGHKS; CDR2 reads YYEKEE (reference sequence). The CDR3 contains 15 residues. Trimming removed 4 bases from V and 2 bases from J, with 15 bases in between. In nucleotides, the CDR3 is TGTGCCAGCAGCCGAGAATGGGCAGGTCAAGAGACCCAGTACTTC. It encodes CASSREWAGQETQYF.

This clonotype was seen more than once but under ten times. CDR3 residues: CSGQGGLVNEQFF. The CDR3 DNA reads as TGCAGCGGCCAAGGGGGGCTTGTGAATGAGCAGTTCTTC. The chain links TRBV29-1 to TRBJ2-1; D tentatively fits TRBD1 or TRBD2 (6 bases each). The V gene lost 7 bases and the J gene lost 7 bases, with 17 bases spanning the gap. Germline CDR1 is SQVTM and CDR2 is ANQGSEA. The CDR3 extends over 13 amino acids.

The chain is built from TRBV12-3 or TRBV12-4 and TRBJ2-1; TRBD2 matches 8 bases. V lost 5 bases to trimming and J lost 2 bases; unmatched junction nucleotides: 8. This CDR3 contains 16 residues. The CDR3, as DNA: TGTGCCAGCAGTCCTTCGGGGGGGAGGACCTACAATGAGCAGTTCTTC. Translated: CASSPSGGRTYNEQFF.

V usage is TRBV12-3 or TRBV12-4 and J usage is TRBJ1-4, with D hard to call. The CDR3 is made up of 14 amino acids. V lost 3 bases and J 10 bases, leaving 15 bases between the germline ends. In DNA form, the CDR3 reads TGTGCCAGCAGTTTGAGCATCGGGAGCGGAAAACTGTTTTTT. It is translated as CASSLSIGSGKLFF.

This clonotype was seen a handful of times. Relative to the germline gene, one junction end is altered; a read error may explain this. The genes are TRBV29-1 and TRBJ1-2; perhaps TRBD1 as D (5 bases). Germline values: CDR1 SQVTM, CDR2 ANQGSEA. The CDR3 has 13 residues. The CDR3 is CSAERREDYGYTF. The DNA for the CDR3 is TGCAGCGCTGAACGCAGGGAGGACTATGGCTACACCTTC.

Only a few counts were recorded for this clonotype. CDR3 bases: TGCAGCGCGGGACAGGGAAGCTACACCTTC. Its protein is CSAGQGSYTF. V usage is TRBV29-1 and J usage is TRBJ1-2; 9 positions match TRBD1. This CDR3 has 10 amino acids. Looked up from germline, CDR1 is SQVTM and CDR2 is ANQGSEA. With V trimmed by 7 bases and J by 9 bases, 3 bases remained unmatched.

The rearrangement joins TRBV10-3 to TRBJ1-2; unclear D gene. Between the trimmed V and J ends, which lost 2 bases and 1 base, there was a span of 5 bases. There are 13 residues in the CDR3. Germline assignment: CDR1 ENHRY and CDR2 SYGVKD. CDR3 coding DNA: TGTGCCATCAGTGAGGACAATAACTATGGCTACACCTTC. Translating gives CAISEDNNYGYTF.

V is TRBV29-1 and J is TRBJ2-3; TRBD2 aligns across 10 bases. Per the germline V gene, CDR1 is SQVTM and CDR2 is ANQGSEA. V shed 7 bases, J shed 0 bases, and the junction held 7 bases outside the gene matches. The CDR3 has 15 residues. CDR3 loop: CSAPGAGGSTDTQYF. CDR3 in DNA: TGCAGCGCCCCGGGAGCGGGGGGGAGCACAGATACGCAGTATTTT.

V is TRBV30 and J is TRBJ1-5; the match to TRBD1 covers 7 bases. Looked up from germline, CDR1 is GTSNPN and CDR2 is SVGIG (reference sequence). V lost 5 bases and J lost 3; bases outside the gene matches: 1. The CDR3 has 12 residues. CDR3 protein: CAWDRVNQPQHF. The CDR3 bases are TGTGCCTGGGACAGGGTCAATCAGCCCCAGCATTTT.

In this sample, this clonotype turned up a few times. One end of the junction is discordant with germline, which a read error may explain. J is TRBJ2-3 and V is TRBV12-3 or TRBV12-4, with 8 bases identical to TRBD1. This CDR3 has 14 residues. CDR3 sequence (DNA): TGTGCCAGCAGCCGGGGACAGGCTTCAGATGCGCAGTATTTT. Protein product: CASSRGQASDAQYF.

This clonotype has a handful of counts. The rearrangement joins TRBV27 to TRBJ2-7, with a weak D call TRBD2 (6 bases). The germline V gene has CDR1 MNHEY and CDR2 SMNVEV (reference sequence). Between the trimmed V and J ends, which lost 5 bases and 7 bases, there was a span of 18 bases. The CDR3 has 14 amino acids. The CDR3 region has the DNA TGTGCCAGCAGTCACTGGACCGGGAGAAGTGAGCAGTACTTC. It specifies CASSHWTGRSEQYF.

This clonotype was picked up a small number of times. This rearrangement joins TRBV7-9 to TRBJ2-3, with TRBD2 matching 7 bases. The CDR3 runs to 16 residues. Germline V gene data show CDR1 as SEHNR and CDR2 as FQNEAQ (reference sequence). J gave up 5 bases and V 4 bases, and 12 bases lay outside the gene matches. The CDR3 nucleotides read TGTGCCAGCAGCTCCGGGGAGGGAGTAAGTTTAGATACGCAGTATTTT. As protein: CASSSGEGVSLDTQYF.

The rearrangement joins TRBV5-1 to TRBJ1-1; D remains unclear. The CDR3 sequence is 15 residues long. The ends were cut back, 0 bases at V and 1 base at J, with 10 bases in the middle. Germline CDR1 SGHRS, CDR2 YFSETQ. The CDR3 nucleotides are TGCGCCAGCAGCTTGGCCCCCGGTCCGAACACTGAAGCTTTCTTT. It specifies CASSLAPGPNTEAFF.

This clonotype was counted many times. The junction and the germline gene differ at one end; a read error may be behind it. This sequence joins TRBV5-1 and TRBJ1-2; D remains ambiguous. The germline V gene has CDR1 SGHRS and CDR2 YFSETQ. The CDR3 spans 13 residues. The DNA for the CDR3 is TGTGCCAGCAGCTTAGCACAGAACTATGGCTACACCTTC. This translates into CASSLAQNYGYTF.

CDR3 sequence (DNA): TGTGCCAGCAGCTTGGAGCAGGGACGTGCCTATGGCTACACCTTC. Amino acid sequence: CASSLEQGRAYGYTF. The chain uses TRBV5-6 and TRBJ1-2; tentative D call: TRBD1 (5 bases). V was clipped by 0 bases and J by 4 bases, with 13 bases between them. The CDR3 has 15 amino acids. Germline V lookup: CDR1 SGHDT, CDR2 YYEEEE.